The following is a TCR beta chain sequence with its context. Which antigen it targets is not known. Per-base qualities were not stored, and no clone one base away is much larger. Ends trimmed: V by 6 bases, J by 2 bases; bases unmatched to a gene: 3. CDR1 ENHRY and CDR2 SYGVKD were looked up in the germline V gene. The CDR3 runs 14 amino acids, cysteine and phenylalanine included. The sequence is cut down to CDR3 DNA, 42 bases in frame from base 1. The record originates from a study of T cell responses to AZD1222 COVID-19 vaccine (dated by TCRdb to about 2021). For the wider study: AZD1222 recipients given second doses at about 4 weeks or at about 12 weeks were pooled, since spike-specific TCR depth and breadth were not found to differ between the two schedules. A total of 233 trial participants underwent TCR sequencing, of whom 207 had received two doses of AZD1222 and about 26 had received two doses of the MenACWY control vaccine. Trial participants were enrolled into age subgroups of 18-55, 56-69 and 70-plus years, which contained 148, 28 and 57 TCR-sequenced participants, respectively. Overall study results and their limits: Because no day 14 peak-response samples were available, the repertoires could be characterized only after the peak T cell response. Reportedly, close to half of the unique spike-specific TCRs recognized epitopes lying outside the regions that are mutated in the B.1.351 and B.1.1.7 variants. Most participants were white British and females outnumbered males, and the authors suggested that clonal diversity may have been underestimated. CD4 TCRs associated with the vaccine covered the entire spike protein, and the dominant responses were in regions 160-218 and 743-854. A significant rise in spike-specific TCR breadth and depth was observed after two AZD1222 doses relative to day 0 and relative to MenACWY recipients. In the small 56-69-year group, the increase in depth fell short of significance, most likely because of low power. Conclusions about previously exposed vaccinees were limited because only a handful of AZD1222 recipients were SARS-CoV-2 seropositive at baseline.

This sample's time point label indicates: baseline before first vaccination. Vaccinee samples were obtained from the UK trials COV001 and COV002, which included a single-blind randomized controlled phase 2/3 trial of AZD1222 (ChAdOx1 nCoV-19) in healthy adults. For TCRbeta chain sequencing, PBMC samples were collected from trial participants at day 0 and at day 28 after the second dose. The CDR3 regions of human TCRbeta chains were analyzed by immunosequencing. As for the original processing: Repertoire TCRs were checked for matches against a reference library of SARS-CoV-2-specific TCRs that had been generated using the MIRA antigen-specificity platform. Breadth meant the fraction of unique TCRs that were SARS-CoV-2-associated, whereas depth meant the fraction of total T cells that were SARS-CoV-2-associated. Each spike-specific TCR was assigned to its reactive spike region and to a CD4 or CD8 class using the MIRA data. Log10-transformed breadth and depth values were compared by one-way ANOVA with Sidak's multiple comparisons tests. TCRdb retrieved this table from immuneACCESS and kept in-frame rearrangements only. Not all clones are present; in checked studies, unresolved V genes account for under half, and no reason is known for the remainder. V, J and clone size derive from that table, while D and trimming were established from the DNA sequence. The sample table records about 130,000 clones; 92% of these occur just once. Under 2% of the sample is in the top ten clones.

The rearrangement combines TRBV10-3 with TRBJ2-1; 8 central bases correspond to TRBD1. Sequences were derived from peripheral blood, sampled on day 0 of AZD1222 vaccination. This clonotype was sampled from an adult in good health. The CDR3 protein is CAIRDREAYNEQFF. Here is the DNA: TGTGCCATCAGGGACAGGGAGGCCTACAATGAGCAGTTCTTC.